Listed below are T cell receptor beta chains from one sample, sequenced in a study of CD8 T cells in ankylosing spondylitis. TCRdb processed the 5' RACE reads anew with MiXCR; each CDR3 protein has one entry. The table shows some 840,000 distinct CDR3 sequences, with about 11% occurring only once. The sample consisted of blood, either unsorted or a sorted T cell fraction (not recorded which). These receptors were taken from a male donor with ankylosing spondylitis. Both conserved end residues are part of each CDR3. D genes are given only for firm matches. Clone size is stated in some rows and not others, as once, few, many or a class when expanded.

CDR3 protein,CDR3 DNA,V gene,CDR3 length,J gene,clone size,D gene
CATSDPSRGAAGDTQYF,TGTGCCACCAGTGATCCCTCACGAGGGGCCGCGGGAGATACGCAGTATTTT,TRBV24-1,17,TRBJ2-3,many,.
CASSSGSNYGYTF,TGTGCCAGCAGCTCAGGATCTAACTATGGCTACACCTTC,TRBV7-2,13,TRBJ1-2,many,.
CASSLQIANEQFF,TGTGCCAGCAGCTTACAGATAGCCAATGAGCAGTTCTTC,TRBV7-2,13,TRBJ2-1,few,.
CASSPSGSDTQYF,TGTGCCAGCAGCCCGTCGGGCTCAGATACGCAGTATTTT,TRBV7-3,13,TRBJ2-3,many,.
CASSVYGANVLTF,TGTGCCAGCAGTGTATATGGGGCCAACGTCCTGACTTTC,TRBV2,13,TRBJ2-6,.,.
CSARVRARAGELFF,TGCAGTGCTAGAGTGCGAGCGAGGGCCGGGGAGCTGTTTTTT,TRBV20-1,14,TRBJ2-2,few,.
CASRWDLLYGYTF,TGTGCCAGCAGATGGGACCTACTCTATGGCTACACCTTC,TRBV6-2/TRBV6-3,13,TRBJ1-2,many,.
CASRQSGTGYEQFF,TGTGCCAGCAGACAATCCGGGACAGGGTATGAGCAGTTCTTC,TRBV6-1,14,TRBJ2-1,few,TRBD1
CASSRDTEAFF,TGTGCCAGCAGCCGCGACACTGAAGCTTTCTTT,TRBV28,11,TRBJ1-1,many,.
CASSLATGGGNSPLHF,TGTGCCAGCAGCTTAGCGACAGGGGGAGGTAATTCACCCCTCCACTTT,TRBV7-9,16,TRBJ1-6,.,TRBD1
CASSGRTGLAINTGELFF,TGTGCCAGCAGCGGGAGGACAGGGTTGGCGATCAACACCGGGGAGCTGTTTTTT,TRBV11-2,18,TRBJ2-2,many,TRBD1
CSASGQGIEQYF,TGCAGTGCGTCGGGACAGGGAATCGAGCAGTACTTC,TRBV20-1,12,TRBJ2-7,many,TRBD1
CASSSIGAGLSYEQYF,TGTGCCAGCAGTAGTATAGGGGCAGGTCTCTCCTACGAGCAGTACTTC,TRBV27,16,TRBJ2-7,few,.
CAISESRGGQPQHF,TGTGCCATCAGTGAGTCAAGGGGCGGTCAGCCCCAGCATTTT,TRBV10-3,14,TRBJ1-5,few,.
CAWSPTGQFTDTQYF,TGTGCCTGGAGCCCTACCGGACAGTTTACAGATACGCAGTATTTT,TRBV30,15,TRBJ2-3,few,.
CASSYSYVLQETQYF,TGTGCCAGCAGTTACTCGTATGTTCTCCAAGAGACCCAGTACTTC,TRBV6-5,15,TRBJ2-5,few,.
CASSLTGRAHEQFF,TGTGCCAGCAGCTTGACTGGCAGGGCCCATGAGCAGTTCTTC,TRBV7-9,14,TRBJ2-1,.,.
CSAGQGPFYEQYF,TGCAGCGCGGGACAGGGGCCTTTCTACGAGCAGTACTTC,TRBV29-1,13,TRBJ2-7,many,TRBD1
CASSLQPRRSKNTEAFF,TGCGCCAGCAGCTTGCAGCCGAGGCGGAGTAAGAACACTGAAGCTTTCTTT,TRBV5-1,17,TRBJ1-1,few,.
CAWSVGTNTEAFF,TGTGCCTGGAGTGTGGGCACCAACACTGAAGCTTTCTTT,TRBV30,13,TRBJ1-1,.,.
CAISGQNYNEQFF,TGTGCCATCAGTGGGCAAAACTACAATGAGCAGTTCTTC,TRBV10-3,13,TRBJ2-1,.,.
CASSQPGASYNEQFF,TGCGCCAGCAGCCAGCCCGGGGCCTCCTACAATGAGCAGTTCTTC,TRBV4-3,15,TRBJ2-1,few,.
CASSDRGRETQYF,TGTGCCAGCAGTGACAGGGGGCGTGAGACCCAGTACTTC,TRBV6-6,13,TRBJ2-5,many,TRBD1
CASSYNGQGANEQFF,TGTGCCAGCAGTTACAACGGACAGGGGGCCAATGAGCAGTTCTTC,TRBV6-5,15,TRBJ2-1,few,TRBD1
CASSLAMASGPMNTEAFF,TGTGCCAGCAGCTTAGCGATGGCTTCTGGCCCGATGAACACTGAAGCTTTCTTT,TRBV11-1,18,TRBJ1-1,few,.
CASSQDGSYTGELFF,TGCGCCAGCAGCCAAGATGGGAGTTACACCGGGGAGCTGTTTTTT,TRBV4-3,15,TRBJ2-2,few,.
CSVGQDQETQYF,TGCAGCGTCGGACAGGATCAAGAGACCCAGTACTTC,TRBV29-1,12,TRBJ2-5,many,TRBD1
CAISGGGDTEAFF,TGTGCCATCAGTGGGGGCGGTGACACTGAAGCTTTCTTT,TRBV10-3,13,TRBJ1-1,many,.
CASSPEPPRLLEQFF,TGTGCCAGCAGCCCCGAACCACCTCGCCTATTGGAGCAGTTCTTC,TRBV11-2,15,TRBJ2-1,.,.
CASSNQWGTEPQHF,TGTGCCAGCAGTAACCAGTGGGGGACGGAGCCCCAGCATTTT,TRBV6-5,14,TRBJ1-5,.,.
CSAVPGQGDDEQFF,TGCAGTGCTGTTCCGGGACAGGGGGACGATGAGCAGTTCTTC,TRBV20-1,14,TRBJ2-1,few,TRBD1
CASSLRGVSEQYF,TGTGCCAGCAGCCTCAGGGGGGTCAGCGAGCAGTACTTC,TRBV27,13,TRBJ2-7,.,.
CSVWTSGETQYF,TGCAGCGTCTGGACATCTGGCGAGACCCAGTACTTC,TRBV29-1,12,TRBJ2-5,many,.
CASSREMTGTGFLYEQYF,TGCGCCAGCAGCCGGGAAATGACCGGGACAGGGTTTTTATACGAGCAGTACTTC,TRBV5-1,18,TRBJ2-7,.,TRBD1
CASSLDIGVEQYF,TGCGCCAGCAGCTTGGACATAGGGGTCGAGCAGTACTTC,TRBV5-1,13,TRBJ2-7,few,.
CASIGRTLRGTGELFF,TGTGCCAGCATCGGCAGGACCCTCAGGGGGACCGGGGAGCTGTTTTTT,TRBV28,16,TRBJ2-2,few,TRBD1
CASSPRDIMQETQYF,TGCGCCAGCAGCCCCCGGGACATAATGCAAGAGACCCAGTACTTC,TRBV5-1,15,TRBJ2-5,few,.
CASSPIRGRYNEQFF,TGTGCCAGCTCACCCATCCGGGGGAGGTACAATGAGCAGTTCTTC,TRBV18,15,TRBJ2-1,.,.
CASSQGSLSGNTIYF,TGCGCCAGCAGCCAGGGCAGCCTCTCTGGAAACACCATATATTTT,TRBV4-3,15,TRBJ1-3,.,.
CASSIDRGHSPLHF,TGCGCCAGCAGCATTGACAGGGGGCATTCACCCCTCCACTTT,TRBV5-1,14,TRBJ1-6,many,TRBD1
CASRNDREETQYF,TGTGCCAGCAGGAATGACAGGGAAGAGACCCAGTACTTC,TRBV12-3/TRBV12-4,13,TRBJ2-5,few,TRBD1
CASSLNRRISNTEAFF,TGCGCCAGCAGCTTGAACAGGAGGATATCCAACACTGAAGCTTTCTTT,TRBV5-1,16,TRBJ1-1,many,.
CAISDRQVKEQYF,TGTGCCATCAGTGACCGACAGGTCAAGGAGCAGTACTTC,TRBV10-3,13,TRBJ2-7,.,.
CASSLGLTGPLYEQYF,TGCGCCAGCAGCTTGGGGTTGACAGGACCACTTTACGAGCAGTACTTC,TRBV5-1,16,TRBJ2-7,.,.
CASGPDDVRGGYTF,TGTGCCAGCGGCCCGGACGACGTAAGAGGTGGCTACACCTTC,TRBV12-3/TRBV12-4,14,TRBJ1-2,many,.
CASSQGPGQGLEGYTF,TGCGCCAGCAGCCAAGGGCCGGGACAGGGGTTGGAAGGCTACACCTTC,TRBV4-3,16,TRBJ1-2,.,TRBD1
CSARKSRGDTEAFF,TGCAGTGCTAGAAAGTCTAGGGGGGACACTGAAGCTTTCTTT,TRBV20-1,14,TRBJ1-1,.,.
CSGGSGTNLLGYTF,TGCAGCGGGGGGTCCGGGACGAACTTACTTGGCTACACCTTC,TRBV29-1,14,TRBJ1-2,few,.
CSVEDGVDTQYF,TGCAGCGTTGAAGATGGGGTGGATACGCAGTATTTT,TRBV29-1,12,TRBJ2-3,many,.
CASSHTGRGYTF,TGTGCCAGCAGTCACACAGGGCGCGGCTACACCTTC,TRBV12-3/TRBV12-4,12,TRBJ1-2,many,.
CASSFSSYNSPLHF,TGTGCCAGCAGCTTTAGCTCCTATAATTCACCCCTCCACTTT,TRBV7-3,14,TRBJ1-6,few,.
CASSLEGRRYEKLFF,TGTGCCAGCAGTTTAGAGGGCAGAAGATATGAAAAACTGTTTTTT,TRBV12-3/TRBV12-4,15,TRBJ1-4,few,.
CSASLAPDTQYF,TGCAGTGCTAGTCTGGCGCCAGATACGCAGTATTTT,TRBV20-1,12,TRBJ2-3,many,.
CASSYSQGVAEQFF,TGTGCCAGCAGTTACTCTCAGGGAGTAGCTGAGCAGTTCTTC,TRBV6-5,14,TRBJ2-1,many,.
CSARRGLGAMSPLHF,TGCAGTGCTAGGAGGGGACTGGGGGCGATGTCACCCCTCCACTTT,TRBV20-1,15,TRBJ1-6,few,.
CASSPSYDRYPLYTF,TGCGCCAGCAGCCCCTCCTACGACAGGTACCCTCTCTACACCTTC,TRBV5-1,15,TRBJ1-2,few,.
CASSFTVGGAYGYTF,TGTGCCAGCAGCTTTACGGTCGGGGGCGCGTATGGCTACACCTTC,TRBV7-8,15,TRBJ1-2,.,.
CSVDVQARTGELFF,TGCAGCGTTGACGTACAGGCGAGGACCGGGGAGCTGTTTTTT,TRBV29-1,14,TRBJ2-2,few,.